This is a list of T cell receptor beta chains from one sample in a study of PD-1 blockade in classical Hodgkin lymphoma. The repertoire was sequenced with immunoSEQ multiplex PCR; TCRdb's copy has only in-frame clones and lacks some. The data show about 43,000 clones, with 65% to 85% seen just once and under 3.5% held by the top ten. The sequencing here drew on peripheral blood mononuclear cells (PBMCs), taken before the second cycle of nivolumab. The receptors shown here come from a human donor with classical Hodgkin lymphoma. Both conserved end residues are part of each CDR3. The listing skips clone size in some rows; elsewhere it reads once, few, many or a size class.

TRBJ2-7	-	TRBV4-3	CASSQGVGALYEQYF
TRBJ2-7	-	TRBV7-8	CASSPNGVSYEQYF
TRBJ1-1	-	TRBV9	CASSVAGLDTEAFF
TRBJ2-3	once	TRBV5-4	CASSPDHTDTQYF
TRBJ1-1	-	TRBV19	CASNRRRQMNTEAFF
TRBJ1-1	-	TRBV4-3	CASSQENFGYTEAFF
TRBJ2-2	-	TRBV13	CASSLGAGANTGELFF
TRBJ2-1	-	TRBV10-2	CASSPIRLAGETGEQFF
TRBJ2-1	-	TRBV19	CASSMRLPGLFF
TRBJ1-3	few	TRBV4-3	CASSQDPRGSGNTIYF
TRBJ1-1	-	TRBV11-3	CASSPIPPRSRASTEAFF
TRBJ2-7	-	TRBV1	CTSSPREKAYEQYF
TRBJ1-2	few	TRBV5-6	CASSLGTGKGYTF
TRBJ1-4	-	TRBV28	CASSSWGGKLFF
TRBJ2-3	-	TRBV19	CASSMGTVISDTQYF
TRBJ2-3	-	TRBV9	CASSVAAGETDTQYF
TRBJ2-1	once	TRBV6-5	CATFGARTYNEQFF
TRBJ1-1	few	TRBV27	CASMRGVTEAFF
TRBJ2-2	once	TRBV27	CASSRTGDTGELFF
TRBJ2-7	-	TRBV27	CASSSSPTGPTYEQYF
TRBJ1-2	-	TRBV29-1	CSVRLNRGGYGYTF
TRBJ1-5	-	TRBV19	CATEDRGNQPQHF
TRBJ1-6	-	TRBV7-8	CASSLIGNYNSPLHF
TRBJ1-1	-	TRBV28	CASLTGNTEAFF
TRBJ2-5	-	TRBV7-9	CASSPLQETQYF
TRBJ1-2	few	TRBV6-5	CASSLTEYYGYTF
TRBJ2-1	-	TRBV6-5	CASRELGSEQFF
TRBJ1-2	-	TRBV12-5	CASVKTGLANYGYTF
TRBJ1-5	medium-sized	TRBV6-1	CASSREENQPQHF
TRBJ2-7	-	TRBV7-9	CASRPPGEDYEQYF
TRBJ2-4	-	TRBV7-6	CASSRVGAKNIQYF
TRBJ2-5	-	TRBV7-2	CASSLLTRETQYF
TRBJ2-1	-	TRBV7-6	CASSRTDYNEQFF
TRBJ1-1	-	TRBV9	CASTAGGMNTEAFF
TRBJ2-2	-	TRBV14	CASSPFFAAAGTGELFF
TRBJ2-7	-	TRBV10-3	CAISPTSGMGEQYF
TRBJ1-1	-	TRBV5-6	CASSLVPGQGAEAFF
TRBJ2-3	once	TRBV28	CASSRTGEDTQYF
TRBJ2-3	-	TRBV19	CASTFNSGRRTSTDTQYF
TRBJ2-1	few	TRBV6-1	CASVGTGLNEQFF
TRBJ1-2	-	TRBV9	CASSVLPGDHYGYTF
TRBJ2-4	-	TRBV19	CASSRGQGVNIQYF
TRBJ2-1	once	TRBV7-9	CASSFPRKTGGNNEQFF
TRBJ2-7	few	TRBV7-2	CASSLTGQGVGEQYF
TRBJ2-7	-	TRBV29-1	CSADRDSPYEQYF
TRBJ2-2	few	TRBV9	CASSPRGQWGGLNTGELFF
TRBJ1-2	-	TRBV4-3	CASSQEALGGYGYTF